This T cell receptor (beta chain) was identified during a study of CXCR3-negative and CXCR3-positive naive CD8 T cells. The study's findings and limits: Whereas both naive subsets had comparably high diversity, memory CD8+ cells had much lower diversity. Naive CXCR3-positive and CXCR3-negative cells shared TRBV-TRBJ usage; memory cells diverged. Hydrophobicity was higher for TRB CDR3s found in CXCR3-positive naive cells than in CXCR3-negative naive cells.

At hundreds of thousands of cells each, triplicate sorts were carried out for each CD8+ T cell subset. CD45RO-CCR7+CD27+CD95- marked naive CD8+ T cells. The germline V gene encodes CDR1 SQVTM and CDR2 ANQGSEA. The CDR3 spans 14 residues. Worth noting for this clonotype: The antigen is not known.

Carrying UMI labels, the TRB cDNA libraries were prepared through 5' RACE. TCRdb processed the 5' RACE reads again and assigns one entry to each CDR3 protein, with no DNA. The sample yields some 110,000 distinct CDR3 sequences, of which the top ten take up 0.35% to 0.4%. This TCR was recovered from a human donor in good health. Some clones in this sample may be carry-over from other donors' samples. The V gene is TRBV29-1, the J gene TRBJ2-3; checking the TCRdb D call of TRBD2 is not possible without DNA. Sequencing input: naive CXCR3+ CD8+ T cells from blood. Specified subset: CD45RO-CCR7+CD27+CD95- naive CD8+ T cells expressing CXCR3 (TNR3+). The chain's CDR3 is CSVEVHWEADTQYF.